This TCR beta chain is from a study of CD8 T cells in ankylosing spondylitis. The study's findings and limits: Enrichment of disease-linked clones was reportedly significant in matched ankylosing spondylitis synovial fluid. A TCR beta motif of fewer than ten highly homologous variants appeared characteristic of ankylosing spondylitis blood.

Quantitative barcoded 5'-RACE was used to prepare TCR beta libraries. TCRdb re-derived calls from the 5' RACE reads in MiXCR, one entry per CDR3 protein. The sample lists approximately 400,000 distinct CDR3 sequences; more than 15% were seen once. A note on this clonotype: What it recognizes is unknown.

Germline CDR1 reads SGHRS; CDR2 reads YFSETQ. Trimming at V came to 0 bases and at J to 6 bases, leaving 9 bases not matched to a gene. The CDR3 runs 18 residues. Sequencing used blood, either unsorted or a sorted T cell fraction (not recorded which). The chain couples TRBV5-1 to TRBJ2-2, with 12 nucleotides matching TRBD2. The sequence derives from a male donor with ankylosing spondylitis. The CDR3 reads CASSLALRTSGVAGELFF. The DNA for the CDR3 is TGCGCCAGCAGCTTGGCACTAAGGACTAGCGGGGTCGCCGGGGAGCTGTTTTTT.